These 15 T cell receptor beta chains came from one sample sequenced in a study of Ad26.COV2.S vaccination and SARS-CoV-2 variants. Treatment reported: around 19 received Ad26.COV2.S at low or high dose, single or two shots; 5 received placebo; per-sample allocation not given. After the first vaccine or placebo injection, samples were drawn on day 63. The table came from immunoSEQ multiplex PCR; TCRdb's copy has only in-frame clones and leaves some out. In the table there are fewer than 400,000 clones, about 89% of which are singletons. The material was peripheral blood, obtained in a trial of Ad26.COV2.S vaccine versus placebo. The origin of the receptors is a person between 18 and 59 years old who received the Ad26.COV2.S COVID-19 vaccine or a placebo.

The CDR3 DNA follows: TGCGCCAGCAGCCAAGGCGCAGGGACGGGGGCCACAGATACGCAGTATTTT. The encoded protein is CASSQGAGTGATDTQYF. This chain connects TRBV4-1 to TRBJ2-3; D is possibly TRBD1 or TRBD2 (6 bases each). Germline CDR1 MGHRA, CDR2 YSYEKL. The V and J ends lost 1 base and 2 bases respectively, with 16 bases between them. CDR3 length: 17 amino acids.

The chain links TRBV9 to TRBJ2-1; possible D gene TRBD2, 6 bases. Trimming removed 0 bases at V and 4 bases at J, with 14 bases between. The CDR3 length is 16 residues. Germline CDR1 SGDLS, CDR2 YYNGEE. The CDR3: CASSVEAQRVYNEQFF. The CDR3 DNA is TGTGCCAGCAGCGTAGAAGCCCAGCGGGTTTACAATGAGCAGTTCTTC.

The rearrangement uses TRBV24-1 and TRBJ1-5; D not certain. Trimming left V 9 bases short and J 5 bases short, with 10 bases between. Germline CDR1 reads KGHDR; CDR2 reads SFDVKD. This CDR3 is 12 amino acids long. The CDR3 loop reads CATPPWHQPQHF. As DNA, the CDR3 is TGTGCCACCCCCCCTTGGCATCAGCCCCAGCATTTT.

The V call is TRBV6-5, the J call TRBJ2-2, with D unclear. CDR1 MNHEY and CDR2 SVGAGI come from the germline V gene. The V and J ends lost 8 bases and 0 bases respectively, with 7 bases between them. The CDR3 contains 13 residues. The CDR3 DNA sequence: TGTGCCAGCGGACGGGCGAACACCGGGGAGCTGTTTTTT. It encodes CASGRANTGELFF.

The chain joins TRBV2 to TRBJ2-3; D call uncertain. Germline assignment: CDR1 SNHLY and CDR2 FYNNEI. The CDR3 contains 16 residues. Trimming shortened V by 2 bases and J by 1 base, and 13 bases separated the two germline ends. CDR3 coding DNA: TGTGCCAGCAGTGAATCTCCGGCCCCCCGCACAGATACGCAGTATTTT. Translated, it gives CASSESPAPRTDTQYF. Combining the CDR3 with reference TRBV2 and TRBJ2-3 gives the whole variable domain EPEVTQTPSHQVTQMGQEVILRCVPISNHLYFYWYRQILGQKVEFLVSFYNNEISEKSEIFDDQFSVERPDGSNFTLKIRSTKLEDSAMYFCASSESPAPRTDTQYFGPGTRLTVL.

This chain's CDR3 is CASMGLRAGTAQEQFF. The CDR3 coding sequence is TGTGCCAGCATGGGGTTGCGAGCGGGAACCGCACAGGAGCAGTTCTTC. V usage is TRBV28 and J usage is TRBJ2-1; TRBD2 matches 7 bases. Germline lookup yields CDR1 MDHEN and CDR2 SYDVKM. CDR3 length: 16 amino acids. Trimming took 7 bases from V and 10 from J; bases not matched to a gene: 19.

The J gene is TRBJ2-3, the V gene TRBV5-4; 9 bases are shared with TRBD1. The CDR3 sequence is 14 residues long. V lost 2 bases and J lost 6; bases outside the gene matches: 4. Germline values: CDR1 SGHNT, CDR2 YYREEE (reference sequence). This CDR3 is CASSLQGAEDTQYF. For the CDR3, the DNA is TGTGCCAGCAGCTTACAGGGGGCAGAGGATACGCAGTATTTT.

The J gene is TRBJ2-7, the V gene TRBV14; TRBD1 matches at 11 bases. V shed 1 base and J 2 bases; nucleotides not matched to a gene: 1. The CDR3 covers 15 residues. Germline lookup yields CDR1 SGHDN and CDR2 FVKESK. The DNA for the CDR3 is TGTGCCAGCAGCCAAGGGACAGGGGGCACCTACGAGCAGTACTTC. Its protein product is CASSQGTGGTYEQYF.

V usage is TRBV5-1 and J usage is TRBJ1-1, with D uncertain. The germline V and J ends were trimmed by 0 bases and 1 base, with 10 bases remaining between them. This CDR3 is built from 15 residues. CDR1 is SGHRS and CDR2 is YFSETQ in the germline V gene. CDR3 DNA: TGCGCCAGCAGCTTGGGAGGGTTGGCGAACACTGAAGCTTTCTTT. Translation: CASSLGGLANTEAFF.

A note on this clone: Other DNA sequences in the same sample also yield this CDR3. The chain uses TRBV27 and TRBJ2-3; D ambiguous. The CDR3 extends over 13 amino acids. The germline V and J ends were trimmed by 2 bases and 2 bases, with 5 bases remaining between them. The germline gives CDR1 MNHEY, CDR2 SMNVEV (reference sequence). The CDR3 DNA reads TGTGCCAGCAGTTTAGGTCTCACAGATACGCAGTATTTT. This translates into CASSLGLTDTQYF.

The V and J genes are TRBV6-6 and TRBJ2-3; 9 bases map to TRBD2. This CDR3 region has 19 residues. Trimming took 5 bases from V and 0 from J; bases not matched to a gene: 15. Germline V lookup: CDR1 MNHNY, CDR2 SVGAGI (reference sequence). CDR3 protein: CASSPFGGGRARSTDTQYF. DNA for the CDR3: TGTGCCAGCAGTCCTTTCGGTGGCGGGAGGGCCCGAAGCACAGATACGCAGTATTTT.

V and J are TRBV6-5 and TRBJ2-1; unclear D gene. Germline V gives CDR1 MNHEY, CDR2 SVGAGI. Trimming removed 7 bases at V and 10 bases at J, with 14 bases between. This CDR3 region has 12 residues. For the CDR3, the DNA is TGTGCCAGCATTGGCAGTTCAGAGGAGCAGTTCTTC. Protein sequence: CASIGSSEEQFF.

The J gene is TRBJ2-3, the V gene TRBV30; 8 positions agree with TRBD2. Germline lookup yields CDR1 GTSNPN and CDR2 SVGIG (reference sequence). The CDR3 has 13 amino acids. Unmatched junction bases numbered 9, after V lost 8 bases and J lost 5 bases. As DNA, the CDR3 is TGTGCCCGACGAGGGGCGGGAGGAGATACGCAGTATTTT. Amino acid sequence: CARRGAGGDTQYF.

The chain combines TRBV30 with TRBJ1-5; D remains ambiguous. The germline V gene encodes CDR1 GTSNPN and CDR2 SVGIG (reference sequence). Trimming cost V 1 base and J 3 bases, with 7 bases left between them. The length of the CDR3 is 13 residues. The CDR3: CAWSEDFNQPQHF. For the CDR3, the DNA is TGTGCCTGGAGTGAGGACTTCAATCAGCCCCAGCATTTT. The full variable domain, completed using reference TRBV30 and TRBJ1-5, is SQTIHQWPATLVQPVGSPLSLECTVEGTSNPNLYWYRQAAGRGLQLLFYSVGIGQISSEVPQNLSASRPQDRQFILSSKKLLLSDSGFYLCAWSEDFNQPQHFGDGTRLSIL.

This chain joins TRBV20-1 and TRBJ2-1; D remains ambiguous. The length of the CDR3 is 11 residues. Germline V gene data show CDR1 as DFQATT and CDR2 as SNEGSKA (reference sequence). The V end was cut by 6 bases, the J end by 5 bases, with 8 bases between. The CDR3 region has the DNA TGCAGTGCAGCTACCCACAATGAGCAGTTCTTC. Translation gives CSAATHNEQFF.